This is a list of T cell receptor beta chains from one sample in a study of T cell repertoires in cytomegalovirus infection. TCRdb redid the calling of the reads with MiXCR, one entry per CDR3 protein. Of roughly 230,000 distinct CDR3 sequences detected, about 18% appear once; the ten largest clones hold about 45%. The sequencing input was CD8+ T cells from PBMCs. These receptor sequences come from a human donor in good health (CMV status not recorded). Some clones in this sample may be carry-over from other donors' samples. CDR3s include the opening cysteine and the closing phenylalanine or tryptophan. Each record gives: CDR3 protein, CDR3 DNA, J gene, clone size, V gene, D gene. D genes are given only for firm matches. Not every row has a clone size; where given, it reads once, few, many or a size class.

cdr3_aa: CASSPGDRGTDTQYF
cdr3_nt: TGTGCCAGCAGTCCCGGAGACAGGGGGACAGATACGCAGTATTTT
j_call: TRBJ2-3
clone_size: NA
v_call: TRBV28
d_call: TRBD1

cdr3_aa: CASSFPGLAGNTGELFF
cdr3_nt: TGTGCCAGCAGTTTTCCGGGACTAGCGGGGAACACCGGGGAGCTGTTTTTT
j_call: TRBJ2-2
clone_size: few
v_call: TRBV2
d_call: TRBD2

cdr3_aa: CASSPGGKTGELFF
cdr3_nt: TGTGCCAGCAGCCCAGGAGGCAAGACCGGGGAGCTGTTTTTT
j_call: TRBJ2-2
clone_size: many
v_call: TRBV7-6
d_call: NA

cdr3_aa: CASSQVGGQGEETQYF
cdr3_nt: TGCGCCAGCAGCCAAGTTGGAGGACAGGGGGAAGAGACCCAGTACTTC
j_call: TRBJ2-5
clone_size: NA
v_call: TRBV4-1
d_call: TRBD1

cdr3_aa: CASSEVSQTQETQYF
cdr3_nt: TGCGCCAGCAGCGAAGTTTCACAGACCCAAGAGACCCAGTACTTC
j_call: TRBJ2-5
clone_size: few
v_call: TRBV23-1
d_call: NA

cdr3_aa: CAISESGTTNEKLFF
cdr3_nt: TGTGCCATCAGTGAGTCAGGGACCACTAATGAAAAACTGTTTTTT
j_call: TRBJ1-4
clone_size: NA
v_call: TRBV10-3
d_call: NA

cdr3_aa: CASSQISDGYNSPLHF
cdr3_nt: TGTGCCAGCAGCCAGATATCGGACGGATATAATTCACCCCTCCACTTT
j_call: TRBJ1-6
clone_size: NA
v_call: TRBV4-2
d_call: NA

cdr3_aa: CASSSNRDLTDTQYF
cdr3_nt: TGCGCCAGCAGCTCTAACAGGGACCTCACAGATACGCAGTATTTT
j_call: TRBJ2-3
clone_size: NA
v_call: TRBV5-1
d_call: NA

cdr3_aa: CASTPEGFLSGNTIYF
cdr3_nt: TGTGCCAGTACCCCGGAGGGGTTTCTCTCTGGAAACACCATATATTTT
j_call: TRBJ1-3
clone_size: many
v_call: TRBV19
d_call: NA

cdr3_aa: CASSLSWGSENTEAFF
cdr3_nt: TGTGCCAGCAGCTTATCGTGGGGCAGCGAAAACACTGAAGCTTTCTTT
j_call: TRBJ1-1
clone_size: many
v_call: TRBV7-8
d_call: NA

cdr3_aa: CASSPTGLIYEQYF
cdr3_nt: TGCGCCAGCAGCCCGACGGGACTCATCTACGAGCAGTACTTC
j_call: TRBJ2-7
clone_size: NA
v_call: TRBV5-1
d_call: NA

cdr3_aa: CSVEKLGQGNIQYF
cdr3_nt: TGCAGCGTTGAGAAGCTCGGCCAGGGAAACATTCAGTACTTC
j_call: TRBJ2-4
clone_size: few
v_call: TRBV29-1
d_call: NA

cdr3_aa: CASSYWGTDTGELFF
cdr3_nt: TGTGCCAGCAGTTACTGGGGGACAGACACCGGGGAGCTGTTTTTT
j_call: TRBJ2-2
clone_size: NA
v_call: TRBV6-6
d_call: TRBD1

cdr3_aa: CASSLEISVPYEQYF
cdr3_nt: TGTGCCAGCAGCTTAGAGATCTCAGTTCCCTACGAGCAGTACTTC
j_call: TRBJ2-7
clone_size: many
v_call: TRBV7-8
d_call: NA

cdr3_aa: CASSVTGPMTYSNQPQHF
cdr3_nt: TGTGCCAGCAGCGTTACCGGACCTATGACATATAGCAATCAGCCCCAGCATTTT
j_call: TRBJ1-5
clone_size: many
v_call: TRBV5-6
d_call: NA

cdr3_aa: CATSRGRMWGTLTYEQYF
cdr3_nt: TGTGCCACCAGCAGAGGCCGGATGTGGGGGACTTTGACCTACGAGCAGTACTTC
j_call: TRBJ2-7
clone_size: few
v_call: TRBV15
d_call: NA

cdr3_aa: CASSIYRGQGHMNTEAFF
cdr3_nt: TGTGCCAGTAGTATTTACAGAGGACAGGGGCACATGAACACTGAAGCTTTCTTT
j_call: TRBJ1-1
clone_size: many
v_call: TRBV19
d_call: TRBD1

cdr3_aa: CASWGLWNVNYGYTF
cdr3_nt: TGTGCCAGCTGGGGGTTATGGAACGTTAACTATGGCTACACCTTC
j_call: TRBJ1-2
clone_size: many
v_call: TRBV6-1
d_call: NA

cdr3_aa: CASSLTRPDTEAFF
cdr3_nt: TGTGCCAGCAGCTTAACCCGGCCAGACACTGAAGCTTTCTTT
j_call: TRBJ1-1
clone_size: NA
v_call: TRBV13
d_call: NA

cdr3_aa: CASSFGTLLELFF
cdr3_nt: TGTGCCAGCAGTTTTGGGACCCTCCTGGAACTGTTTTTT
j_call: TRBJ1-4
clone_size: few
v_call: TRBV28
d_call: NA

cdr3_aa: CASSSRTSGGANTGELFF
cdr3_nt: TGTGCCAGCAGCTCTAGGACTAGCGGGGGAGCGAACACCGGGGAGCTGTTTTTT
j_call: TRBJ2-2
clone_size: NA
v_call: TRBV11-2
d_call: TRBD2

cdr3_aa: CASSHALRGETYNEQFF
cdr3_nt: TGTGCCAGCAGCCACGCTCTGCGGGGAGAAACCTACAATGAGCAGTTCTTC
j_call: TRBJ2-1
clone_size: many
v_call: TRBV7-6
d_call: NA

cdr3_aa: CASSQLTSGGDEQYF
cdr3_nt: TGTGCCAGCAGCCAATTGACTAGCGGGGGAGACGAGCAGTACTTC
j_call: TRBJ2-7
clone_size: NA
v_call: TRBV5-6
d_call: TRBD2

cdr3_aa: CASSLGLNYEQYF
cdr3_nt: TGTGCCAGCAGTTTAGGACTCAACTACGAGCAGTACTTC
j_call: TRBJ2-7
clone_size: NA
v_call: TRBV6-2/TRBV6-3
d_call: NA

cdr3_aa: CASSQRFAGTGNYEQYF
cdr3_nt: TGTGCCAGCAGCCAACGATTCGCCGGGACAGGGAACTACGAGCAGTACTTC
j_call: TRBJ2-7
clone_size: few
v_call: TRBV14
d_call: TRBD1

cdr3_aa: CATSRPRWGQGSAYNEQFF
cdr3_nt: TGTGCCACCAGCAGGCCCAGGTGGGGACAGGGGAGTGCCTACAATGAGCAGTTCTTC
j_call: TRBJ2-1
clone_size: many
v_call: TRBV15
d_call: TRBD1

cdr3_aa: CSVEAAGGDVYEQYF
cdr3_nt: TGCAGCGTTGAGGCTGCGGGGGGCGACGTCTACGAGCAGTACTTC
j_call: TRBJ2-7
clone_size: NA
v_call: TRBV29-1
d_call: TRBD2

cdr3_aa: CASSQDWGANTEAFF
cdr3_nt: TGCGCCAGCAGCCAAGATTGGGGAGCCAACACTGAAGCTTTCTTT
j_call: TRBJ1-1
clone_size: few
v_call: TRBV4-1
d_call: NA

cdr3_aa: CASKLRTDPGAQHF
cdr3_nt: TGTGCCAGCAAGTTGAGGACCGACCCAGGAGCCCAGCATTTT
j_call: TRBJ1-5
clone_size: many
v_call: TRBV12-3/TRBV12-4
d_call: NA

cdr3_aa: CASSPVRGNEQFF
cdr3_nt: TGTGCCAGCAGCCCGGTCAGGGGCAATGAGCAGTTCTTC
j_call: TRBJ2-1
clone_size: NA
v_call: TRBV7-9
d_call: NA

cdr3_aa: CASSLGTGTGSGAYDNEQFF
cdr3_nt: TGTGCCAGCAGCTTAGGAACAGGGACGGGATCGGGGGCCTACGACAATGAGCAGTTCTTC
j_call: TRBJ2-1
clone_size: NA
v_call: TRBV13
d_call: NA

cdr3_aa: CASSQSPGGHYEQYF
cdr3_nt: TGCGCCAGCAGCCAAAGCCCTGGGGGACACTACGAGCAGTACTTC
j_call: TRBJ2-7
clone_size: NA
v_call: TRBV4-1
d_call: NA

cdr3_aa: CASSLPTDNEQFF
cdr3_nt: TGTGCCAGCAGCCTCCCCACGGACAATGAGCAGTTCTTC
j_call: TRBJ2-1
clone_size: NA
v_call: TRBV4-2
d_call: NA

cdr3_aa: CSVAKTGGTYEQYF
cdr3_nt: TGCAGTGTGGCCAAAACAGGGGGCACCTACGAGCAGTACTTC
j_call: TRBJ2-7
clone_size: NA
v_call: TRBV20-1
d_call: TRBD1

cdr3_aa: CASSSGGAGLGYTF
cdr3_nt: TGTGCCAGCAGCTCGGGGGGGGCCGGACTTGGCTACACCTTC
j_call: TRBJ1-2
clone_size: few
v_call: TRBV13
d_call: NA

cdr3_aa: CASSLGTTEQYF
cdr3_nt: TGTGCCAGCAGCCTGGGGACAACCGAGCAGTACTTC
j_call: TRBJ2-7
clone_size: NA
v_call: TRBV7-2
d_call: NA

cdr3_aa: CASSLPGTGVQETQYF
cdr3_nt: TGTGCCAGCAGCTTACCAGGGACAGGGGTTCAAGAGACCCAGTACTTC
j_call: TRBJ2-5
clone_size: many
v_call: TRBV7-2
d_call: TRBD1

cdr3_aa: CASSLLGGFGELFF
cdr3_nt: TGTGCCAGCAGCTTATTAGGCGGTTTCGGGGAGCTGTTTTTT
j_call: TRBJ2-2
clone_size: many
v_call: TRBV7-2
d_call: NA

cdr3_aa: CASSHRDRGSYEQYF
cdr3_nt: TGTGCCAGCAGCCACCGGGACAGGGGCTCCTACGAGCAGTACTTC
j_call: TRBJ2-7
clone_size: many
v_call: TRBV7-9
d_call: TRBD1

cdr3_aa: CASTKIDTMDGELFF
cdr3_nt: TGTGCCAGTACCAAGATAGACACCATGGACGGGGAGCTGTTTTTT
j_call: TRBJ2-2
clone_size: NA
v_call: TRBV19
d_call: NA

cdr3_aa: CSAHDRAYNSPLHF
cdr3_nt: TGCAGTGCGCATGACAGGGCCTATAATTCACCCCTCCACTTT
j_call: TRBJ1-6
clone_size: NA
v_call: TRBV20-1
d_call: TRBD1

cdr3_aa: CASSLEKTLNQPQHF
cdr3_nt: TGTGCCAGCAGCTTAGAAAAGACACTTAATCAGCCCCAGCATTTT
j_call: TRBJ1-5
clone_size: many
v_call: TRBV7-2
d_call: NA

cdr3_aa: CASSSPGRGAYEQYF
cdr3_nt: TGTGCCAGCAGCTCCCCCGGGCGGGGGGCCTACGAGCAGTACTTC
j_call: TRBJ2-7
clone_size: many
v_call: TRBV7-2
d_call: TRBD2

cdr3_aa: CASSYSGAYTDTQYF
cdr3_nt: TGTGCCAGCAGTTACTCGGGAGCGTACACAGATACGCAGTATTTT
j_call: TRBJ2-3
clone_size: few
v_call: TRBV6-6
d_call: NA

cdr3_aa: CASSEYGQGNTEAFF
cdr3_nt: TGTGCCAGCAGTGAATATGGACAGGGGAACACTGAAGCTTTCTTT
j_call: TRBJ1-1
clone_size: NA
v_call: TRBV25-1
d_call: TRBD1

cdr3_aa: CASSLEGLVIYEQYF
cdr3_nt: TGTGCCAGCAGCTTAGAGGGACTAGTGATATACGAGCAGTACTTC
j_call: TRBJ2-7
clone_size: many
v_call: TRBV7-9
d_call: TRBD2

cdr3_aa: CASSLYDLAGDTDTQYF
cdr3_nt: TGTGCCAGCAGCTTATATGACCTGGCGGGGGACACAGATACGCAGTATTTT
j_call: TRBJ2-3
clone_size: NA
v_call: TRBV11-2
d_call: TRBD2

cdr3_aa: CASSKGKGGTEAFF
cdr3_nt: TGTGCCAGCAGTAAGGGGAAAGGGGGCACTGAAGCTTTCTTT
j_call: TRBJ1-1
clone_size: few
v_call: TRBV6-4
d_call: NA